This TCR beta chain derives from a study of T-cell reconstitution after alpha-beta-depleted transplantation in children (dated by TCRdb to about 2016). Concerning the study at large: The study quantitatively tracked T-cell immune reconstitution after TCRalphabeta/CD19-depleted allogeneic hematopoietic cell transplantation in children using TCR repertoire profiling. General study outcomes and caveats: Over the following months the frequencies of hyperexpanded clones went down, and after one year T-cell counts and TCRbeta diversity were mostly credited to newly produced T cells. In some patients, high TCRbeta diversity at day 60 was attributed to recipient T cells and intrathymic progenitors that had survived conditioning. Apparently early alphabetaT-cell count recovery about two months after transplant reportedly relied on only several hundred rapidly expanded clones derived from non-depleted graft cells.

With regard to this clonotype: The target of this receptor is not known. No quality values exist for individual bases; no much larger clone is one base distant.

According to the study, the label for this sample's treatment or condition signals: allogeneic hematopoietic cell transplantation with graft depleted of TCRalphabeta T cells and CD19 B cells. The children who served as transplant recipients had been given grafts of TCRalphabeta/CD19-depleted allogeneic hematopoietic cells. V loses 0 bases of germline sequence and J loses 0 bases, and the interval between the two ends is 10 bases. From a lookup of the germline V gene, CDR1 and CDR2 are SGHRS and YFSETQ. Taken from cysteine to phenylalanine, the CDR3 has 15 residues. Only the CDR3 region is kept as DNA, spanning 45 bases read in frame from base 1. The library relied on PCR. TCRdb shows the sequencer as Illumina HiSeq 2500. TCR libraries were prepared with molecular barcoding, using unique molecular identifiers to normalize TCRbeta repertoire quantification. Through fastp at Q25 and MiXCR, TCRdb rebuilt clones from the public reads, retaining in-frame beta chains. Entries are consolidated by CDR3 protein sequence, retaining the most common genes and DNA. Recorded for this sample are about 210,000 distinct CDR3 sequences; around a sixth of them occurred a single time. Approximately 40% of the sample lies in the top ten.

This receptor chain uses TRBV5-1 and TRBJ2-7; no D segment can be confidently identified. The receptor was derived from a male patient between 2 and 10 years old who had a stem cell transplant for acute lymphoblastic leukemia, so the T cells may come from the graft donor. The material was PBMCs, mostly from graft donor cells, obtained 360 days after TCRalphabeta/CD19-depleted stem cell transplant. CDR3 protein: CASSLAPSSSYEQYF. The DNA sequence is TGCGCCAGCAGCTTGGCCCCATCAAGCTCCTACGAGCAGTACTTC.